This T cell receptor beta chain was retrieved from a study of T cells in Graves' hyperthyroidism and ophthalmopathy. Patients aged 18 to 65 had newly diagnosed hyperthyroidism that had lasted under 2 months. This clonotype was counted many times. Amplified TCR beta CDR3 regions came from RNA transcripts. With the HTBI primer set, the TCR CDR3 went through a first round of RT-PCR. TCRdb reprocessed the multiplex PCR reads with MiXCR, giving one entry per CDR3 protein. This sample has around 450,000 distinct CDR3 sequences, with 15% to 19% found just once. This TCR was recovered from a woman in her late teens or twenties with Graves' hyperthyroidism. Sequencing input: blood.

The CDR3 region is CASSQTIYYGYTF. The CDR3, as DNA: TGTGCCAGCAGTCAAACAATTTACTATGGCTACACCTTC. This chain connects TRBV28 to TRBJ1-2; D gene ambiguous. This CDR3 has 13 residues. Looked up from germline, CDR1 is MDHEN and CDR2 is SYDVKM. Trimming stripped 5 bases from V and 3 bases from J, with 10 bases between.